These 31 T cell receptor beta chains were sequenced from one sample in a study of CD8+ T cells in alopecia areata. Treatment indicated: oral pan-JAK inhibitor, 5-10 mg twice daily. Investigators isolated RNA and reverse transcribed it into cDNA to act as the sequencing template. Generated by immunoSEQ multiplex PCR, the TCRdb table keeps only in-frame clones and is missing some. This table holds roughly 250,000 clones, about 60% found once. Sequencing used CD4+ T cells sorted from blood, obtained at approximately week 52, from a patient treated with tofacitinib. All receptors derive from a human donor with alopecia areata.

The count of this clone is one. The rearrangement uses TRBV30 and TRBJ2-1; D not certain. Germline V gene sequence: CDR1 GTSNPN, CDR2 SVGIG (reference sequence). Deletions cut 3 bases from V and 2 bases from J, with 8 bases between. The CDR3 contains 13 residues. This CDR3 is CAWRGWTYNEQFF. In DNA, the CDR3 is TGTGCCTGGAGGGGTTGGACCTACAATGAGCAGTTCTTC.

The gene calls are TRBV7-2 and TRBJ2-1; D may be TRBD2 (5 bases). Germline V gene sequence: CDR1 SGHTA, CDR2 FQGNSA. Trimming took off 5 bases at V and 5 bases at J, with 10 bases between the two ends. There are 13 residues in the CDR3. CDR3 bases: TGTGCCAGCAGCCCCGGGGTCAACAATGAGCAGTTCTTC. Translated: CASSPGVNNEQFF. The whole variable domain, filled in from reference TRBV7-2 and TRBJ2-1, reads GAGVSQSPSNKVTEKGKDVELRCDPISGHTALYWYRQSLGQGLEFLIYFQGNSAPDKSGLPSDRFSAERTGGSVSTLTIQRTQQEDSAVYLCASSPGVNNEQFFGPGTRLTVL.

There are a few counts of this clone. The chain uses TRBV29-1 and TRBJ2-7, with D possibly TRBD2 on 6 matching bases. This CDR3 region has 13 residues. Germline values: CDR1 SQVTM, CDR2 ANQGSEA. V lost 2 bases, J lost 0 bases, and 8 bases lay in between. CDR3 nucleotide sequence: TGCAGCGTTGAATTGGGGGGCTCCTACGAGCAGTACTTC. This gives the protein CSVELGGSYEQYF.

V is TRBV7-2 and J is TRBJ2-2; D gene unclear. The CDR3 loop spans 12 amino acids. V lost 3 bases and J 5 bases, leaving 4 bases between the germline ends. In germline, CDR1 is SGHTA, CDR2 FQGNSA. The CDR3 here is CASSLLTGELFF. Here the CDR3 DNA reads TGTGCCAGCAGCTTGTTGACCGGGGAGCTGTTTTTT. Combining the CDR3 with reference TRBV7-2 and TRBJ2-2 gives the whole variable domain GAGVSQSPSNKVTEKGKDVELRCDPISGHTALYWYRQSLGQGLEFLIYFQGNSAPDKSGLPSDRFSAERTGGSVSTLTIQRTQQEDSAVYLCASSLLTGELFFGEGSRLTVL.

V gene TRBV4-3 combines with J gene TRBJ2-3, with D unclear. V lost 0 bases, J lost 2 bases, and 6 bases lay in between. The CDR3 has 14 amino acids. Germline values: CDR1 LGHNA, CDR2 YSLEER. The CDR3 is CASSQESATDTQYF. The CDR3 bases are TGCGCCAGCAGCCAAGAGTCCGCCACAGATACGCAGTATTTT.

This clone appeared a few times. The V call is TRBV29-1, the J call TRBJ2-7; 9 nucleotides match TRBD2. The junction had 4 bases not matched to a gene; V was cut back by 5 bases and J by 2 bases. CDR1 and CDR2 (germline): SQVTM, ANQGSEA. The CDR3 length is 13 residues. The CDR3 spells CSVTLAGTYEQYF. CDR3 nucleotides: TGCAGCGTTACTCTAGCGGGGACCTACGAGCAGTACTTC.

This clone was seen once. As DNA, the CDR3 is TGTGCCAGCAGTGAAGGCCGGGGGCGGCAAGAGACCCAGTACTTC. Amino acids: CASSEGRGRQETQYF. The chain recombines TRBV25-1 with TRBJ2-5; D may correspond to TRBD1 or TRBD2 (6 bases each). The germline V gene encodes CDR1 MGHDK and CDR2 SYGVNS. The V end was cut by 2 bases, the J end by 2 bases, with 12 bases between. The CDR3 loop spans 15 amino acids.

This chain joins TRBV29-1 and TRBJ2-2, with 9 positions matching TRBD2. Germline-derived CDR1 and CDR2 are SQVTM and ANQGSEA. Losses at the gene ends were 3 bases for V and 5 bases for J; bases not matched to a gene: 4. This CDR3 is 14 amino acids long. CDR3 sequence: CSVDPAGGTGELFF. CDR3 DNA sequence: TGCAGCGTTGACCCAGCGGGGGGAACCGGGGAGCTGTTTTTT.

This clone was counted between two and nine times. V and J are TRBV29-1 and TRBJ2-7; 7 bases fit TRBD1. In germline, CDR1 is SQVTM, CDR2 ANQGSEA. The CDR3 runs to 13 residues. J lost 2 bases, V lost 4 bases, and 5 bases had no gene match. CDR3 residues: CSVVTGTPYEQYF. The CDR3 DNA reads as TGCAGCGTTGTGACAGGGACCCCCTACGAGCAGTACTTC.

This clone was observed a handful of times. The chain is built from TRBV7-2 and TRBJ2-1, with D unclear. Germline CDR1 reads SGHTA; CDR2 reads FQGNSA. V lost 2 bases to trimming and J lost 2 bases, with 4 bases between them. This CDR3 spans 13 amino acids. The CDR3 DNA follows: TGTGCCAGCAGCTTAATTCCCTACAATGAGCAGTTCTTC. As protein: CASSLIPYNEQFF. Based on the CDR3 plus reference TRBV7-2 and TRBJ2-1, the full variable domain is GAGVSQSPSNKVTEKGKDVELRCDPISGHTALYWYRQSLGQGLEFLIYFQGNSAPDKSGLPSDRFSAERTGGSVSTLTIQRTQQEDSAVYLCASSLIPYNEQFFGPGTRLTVL.

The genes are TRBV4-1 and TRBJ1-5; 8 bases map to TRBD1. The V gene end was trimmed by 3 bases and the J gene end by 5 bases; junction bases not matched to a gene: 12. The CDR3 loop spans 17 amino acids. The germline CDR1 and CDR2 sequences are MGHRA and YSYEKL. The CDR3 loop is CASSHATGVWADQPQHF. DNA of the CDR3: TGCGCCAGCAGCCACGCGACAGGGGTTTGGGCGGATCAGCCCCAGCATTTT.

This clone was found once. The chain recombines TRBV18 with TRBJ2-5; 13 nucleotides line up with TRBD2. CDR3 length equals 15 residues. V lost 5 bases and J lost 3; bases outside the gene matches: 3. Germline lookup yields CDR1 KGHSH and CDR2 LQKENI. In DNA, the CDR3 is TGTGCCAGCTCATACGGGACTAGCGGGGAAGAGACCCAGTACTTC. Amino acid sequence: CASSYGTSGEETQYF.

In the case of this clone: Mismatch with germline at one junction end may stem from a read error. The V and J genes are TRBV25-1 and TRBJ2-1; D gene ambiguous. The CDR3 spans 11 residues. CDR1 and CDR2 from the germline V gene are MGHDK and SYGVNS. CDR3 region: CASSEYTNPVF. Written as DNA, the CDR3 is TGTGCCAGCAGTGAATATACGAATCCTGTCTTC.

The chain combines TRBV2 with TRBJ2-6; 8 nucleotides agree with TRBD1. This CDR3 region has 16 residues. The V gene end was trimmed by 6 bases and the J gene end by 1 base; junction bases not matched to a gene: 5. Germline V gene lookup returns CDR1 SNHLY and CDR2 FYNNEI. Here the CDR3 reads CASRDRGWSGANVLTF. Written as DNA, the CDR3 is TGTGCCAGCAGAGACAGGGGTTGGTCTGGGGCCAACGTCCTGACTTTC.

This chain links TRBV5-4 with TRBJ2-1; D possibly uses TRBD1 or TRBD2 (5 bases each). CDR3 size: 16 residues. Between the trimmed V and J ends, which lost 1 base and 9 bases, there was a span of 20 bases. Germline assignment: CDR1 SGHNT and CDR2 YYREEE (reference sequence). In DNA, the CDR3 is TGTGCCAGCAGCTTGTTTGTGAGGGGCTCGAATGTTGAGCAGTTCTTC. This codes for CASSLFVRGSNVEQFF.

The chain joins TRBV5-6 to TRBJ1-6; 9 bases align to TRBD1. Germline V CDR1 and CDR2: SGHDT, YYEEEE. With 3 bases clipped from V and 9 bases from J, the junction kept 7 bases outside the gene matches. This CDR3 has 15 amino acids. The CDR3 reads CASSSGQGFRSPLHF. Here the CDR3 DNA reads TGTGCCAGCAGCTCGGGACAGGGCTTTCGTTCACCCCTCCACTTT. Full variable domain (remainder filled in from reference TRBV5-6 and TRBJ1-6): DAGVTQSPTHLIKTRGQQVTLRCSPKSGHDTVSWYQQALGQGPQFIFQYYEEEERQRGNFPDRFSGHQFPNYSSELNVNALLLGDSALYLCASSSGQGFRSPLHFGNGTRLTVT.

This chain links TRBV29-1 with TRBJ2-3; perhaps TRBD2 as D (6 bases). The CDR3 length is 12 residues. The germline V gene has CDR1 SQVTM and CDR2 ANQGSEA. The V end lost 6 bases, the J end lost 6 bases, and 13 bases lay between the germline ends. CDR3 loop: CSVGTPRDTQYF. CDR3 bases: TGCAGCGTCGGGACTCCGAGGGATACGCAGTATTTT.

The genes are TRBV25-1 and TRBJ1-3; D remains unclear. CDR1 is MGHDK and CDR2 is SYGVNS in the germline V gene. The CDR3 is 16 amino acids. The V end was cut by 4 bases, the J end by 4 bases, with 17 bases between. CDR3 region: CASSAPRVPSGNTIYF. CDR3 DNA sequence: TGTGCCAGCAGTGCCCCGAGAGTCCCATCGGGAAACACCATATATTTT. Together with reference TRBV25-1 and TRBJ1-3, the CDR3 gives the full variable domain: EADIYQTPRYLVIGTGKKITLECSQTMGHDKMYWYQQDPGMELHLIHYSYGVNSTEKGDLSSESTVSRIRTEHFPLTLESARPSHTSQYLCASSAPRVPSGNTIYFGEGSWLTVV.

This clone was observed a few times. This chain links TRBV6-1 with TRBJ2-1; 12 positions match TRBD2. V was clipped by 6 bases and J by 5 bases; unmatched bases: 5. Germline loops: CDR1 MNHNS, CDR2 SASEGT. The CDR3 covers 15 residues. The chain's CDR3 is CASSMTSGGNNEQFF. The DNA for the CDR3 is TGTGCCAGCAGCATGACTAGCGGGGGAAACAATGAGCAGTTCTTC.

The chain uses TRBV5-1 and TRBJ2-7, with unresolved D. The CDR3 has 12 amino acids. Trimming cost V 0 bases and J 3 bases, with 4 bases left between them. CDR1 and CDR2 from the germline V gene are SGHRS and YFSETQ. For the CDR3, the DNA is TGCGCCAGCAGCTTGGGCTACTACGAGCAGTACTTC. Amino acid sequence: CASSLGYYEQYF.

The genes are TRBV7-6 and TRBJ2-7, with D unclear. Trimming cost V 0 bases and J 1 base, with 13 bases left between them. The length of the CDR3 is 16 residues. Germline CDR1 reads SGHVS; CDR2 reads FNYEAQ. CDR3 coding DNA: TGTGCCAGCAGCTTAGCCCCCACAGACCTTTCCTACGAGCAGTACTTC. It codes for CASSLAPTDLSYEQYF. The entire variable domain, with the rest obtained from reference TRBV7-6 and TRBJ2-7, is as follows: GAGVSQSPRYKVTKRGQDVALRCDPISGHVSLYWYRQALGQGPEFLTYFNYEAQQDKSGLPNDRFSAERPEGSISTLTIQRTEQRDSAMYRCASSLAPTDLSYEQYFGPGTRLTVT.

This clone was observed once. The CDR3 DNA reads TGTGCCAGCAGTTCTGGACTAGCGGGACCCAATGAGCAGTTCTTC. It codes for CASSSGLAGPNEQFF. The chain uses TRBV27 and TRBJ2-1; 12 bases are shared with TRBD2. Germline V gives CDR1 MNHEY, CDR2 SMNVEV (reference sequence). J lost 6 bases, V lost 4 bases, and 4 bases had no gene match. The CDR3 has 15 residues.

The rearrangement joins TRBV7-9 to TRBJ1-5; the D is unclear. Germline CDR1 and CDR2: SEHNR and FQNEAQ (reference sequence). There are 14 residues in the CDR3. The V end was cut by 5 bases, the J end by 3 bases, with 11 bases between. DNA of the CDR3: TGTGCCAGCAGCCCCCACGGGATCAATCAGCCCCAGCATTTT. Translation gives CASSPHGINQPQHF. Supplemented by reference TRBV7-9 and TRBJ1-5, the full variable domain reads DTGVSQNPRHKITKRGQNVTFRCDPISEHNRLYWYRQTLGQGPEFLTYFQNEAQLEKSRLLSDRFSAERPKGSFSTLEIQRTEQGDSAMYLCASSPHGINQPQHFGDGTRLSIL.

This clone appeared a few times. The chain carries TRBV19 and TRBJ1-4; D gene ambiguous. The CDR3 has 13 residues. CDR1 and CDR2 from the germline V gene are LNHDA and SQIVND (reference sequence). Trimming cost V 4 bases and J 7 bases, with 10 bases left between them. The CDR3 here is CASSTVRGEKLFF. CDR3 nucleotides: TGTGCCAGTAGTACGGTCCGCGGTGAAAAACTGTTTTTT.

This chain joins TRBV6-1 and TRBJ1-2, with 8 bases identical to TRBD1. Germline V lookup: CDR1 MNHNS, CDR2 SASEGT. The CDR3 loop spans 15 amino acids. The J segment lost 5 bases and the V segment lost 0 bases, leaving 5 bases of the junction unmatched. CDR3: CASSEADRAGYGYTF. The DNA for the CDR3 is TGTGCCAGCAGTGAAGCGGACAGGGCTGGGTATGGCTACACCTTC.

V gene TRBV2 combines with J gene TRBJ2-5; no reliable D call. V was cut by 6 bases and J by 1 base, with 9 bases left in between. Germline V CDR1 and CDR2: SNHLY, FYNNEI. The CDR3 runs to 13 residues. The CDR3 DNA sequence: TGTGCCAGCAGGAGAGACGGCCAAGAGACCCAGTACTTC. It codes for CASRRDGQETQYF.

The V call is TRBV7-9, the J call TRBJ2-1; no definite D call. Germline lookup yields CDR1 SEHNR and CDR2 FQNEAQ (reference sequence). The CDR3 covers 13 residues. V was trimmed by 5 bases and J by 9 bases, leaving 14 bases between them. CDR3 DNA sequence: TGTGCCAGCAGCCGCCTGGCAGGTGGTGAGCAGTTCTTC. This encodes CASSRLAGGEQFF.

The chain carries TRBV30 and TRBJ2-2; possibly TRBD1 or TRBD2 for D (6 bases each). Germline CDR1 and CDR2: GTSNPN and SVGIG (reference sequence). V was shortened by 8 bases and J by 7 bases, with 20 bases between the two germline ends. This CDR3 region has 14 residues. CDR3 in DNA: TGTGCCGGGGGGCCCAGGGGAGCTTACGGGGAGCTGTTTTTT. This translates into CAGGPRGAYGELFF.

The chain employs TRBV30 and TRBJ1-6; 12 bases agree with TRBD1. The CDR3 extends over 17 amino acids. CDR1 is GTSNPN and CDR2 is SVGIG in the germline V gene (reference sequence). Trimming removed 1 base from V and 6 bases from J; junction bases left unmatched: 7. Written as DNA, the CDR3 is TGTGCCTGGAGTGCGGGACAGGGGGCGACGGCTAATTCACCCCTCCACTTT. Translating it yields CAWSAGQGATANSPLHF.

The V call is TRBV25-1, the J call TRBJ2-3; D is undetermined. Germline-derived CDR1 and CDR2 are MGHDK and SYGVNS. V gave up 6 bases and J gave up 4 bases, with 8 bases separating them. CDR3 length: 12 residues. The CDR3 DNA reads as TGTGCCAGCAGCCTTCCCCCAGATACGCAGTATTTT. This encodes CASSLPPDTQYF.

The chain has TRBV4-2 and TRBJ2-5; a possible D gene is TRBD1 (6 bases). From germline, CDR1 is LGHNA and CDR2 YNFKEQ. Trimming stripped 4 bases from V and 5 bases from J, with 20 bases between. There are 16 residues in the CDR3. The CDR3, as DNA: TGTGCCAGCAGCCCTTGGATCGGGGCAGGGGTGGAGACCCAGTACTTC. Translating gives CASSPWIGAGVETQYF.